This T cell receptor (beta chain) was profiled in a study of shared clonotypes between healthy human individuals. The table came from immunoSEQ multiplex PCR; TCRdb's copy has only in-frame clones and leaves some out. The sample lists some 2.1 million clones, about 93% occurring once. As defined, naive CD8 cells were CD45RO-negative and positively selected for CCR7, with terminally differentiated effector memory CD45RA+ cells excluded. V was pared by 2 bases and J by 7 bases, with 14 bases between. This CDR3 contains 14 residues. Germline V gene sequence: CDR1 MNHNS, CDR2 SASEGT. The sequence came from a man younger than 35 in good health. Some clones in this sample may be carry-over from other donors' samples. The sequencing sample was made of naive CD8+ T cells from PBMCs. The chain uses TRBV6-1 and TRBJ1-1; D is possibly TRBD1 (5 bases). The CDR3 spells CASSEIGRADEAFF. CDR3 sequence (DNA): TGTGCCAGCAGTGAAATCGGCAGGGCGGATGAAGCTTTCTTT.